A selection of T cell receptor beta chains follows, all from one sample in a study of T cell responses to AZD1222 COVID-19 vaccine. Assay used: immunoSEQ multiplex PCR; TCRdb lists only in-frame clones, some missing. The sample has 100,000 to 150,000 clones, over 75% seen once. The sequenced sample was peripheral blood, obtained on day 0 of AZD1222 vaccination. Receptors were obtained from an adult in good health. The CDR3 runs from the conserved cysteine through the conserved F or W. A D gene is named only where the DNA matches it firmly. Clone size is shown for a subset of rows, as once, few, many or a class of expanded clone.

clone size | CDR3 length | D gene | J gene | V gene | CDR3 protein | CDR3 DNA
once | 14 | - | TRBJ2-1 | TRBV3-1/TRBV3-2 | CASSQDRVRGEQFF | TGTGCCAGCAGCCAAGATCGGGTTAGAGGGGAGCAGTTCTTC
- | 14 | - | TRBJ1-2 | TRBV6-7 | CAGSWPGADYGYTF | TGTGCCGGCAGTTGGCCAGGGGCCGATTATGGCTACACCTTC
- | 15 | - | TRBJ1-5 | TRBV2 | CASMDSNLVDQPQHF | TGTGCCAGCATGGACTCCAACCTGGTAGATCAGCCCCAGCATTTT
- | 20 | - | TRBJ2-6 | TRBV19 | CASSIVPGGQRGSGANVLTF | TGTGCCAGTAGTATAGTTCCGGGAGGACAGAGAGGCTCTGGGGCCAACGTCCTGACTTTC
- | 16 | TRBD1 | TRBJ2-2 | TRBV6-1 | CASSAYRGLDTGELFF | TGTGCCAGCAGTGCTTACAGGGGGCTAGACACCGGGGAGCTGTTTTTT
- | 13 | - | TRBJ1-1 | TRBV7-8 | CASSSRPEGEAFF | TGTGCCAGCAGTTCACGACCTGAAGGAGAAGCTTTCTTT
- | 14 | TRBD1 | TRBJ2-7 | TRBV5-6 | CASSWGQVTYEQYF | TGTGCCAGCAGCTGGGGACAGGTTACCTACGAGCAGTACTTC
- | 15 | - | TRBJ1-1 | TRBV5-5 | CASSTTGTLNTEAFF | TGTGCCAGCAGCACAACCGGGACATTGAACACTGAAGCTTTCTTT
- | 16 | TRBD2 | TRBJ2-7 | TRBV5-1 | CASSLGVDSGNYEQYF | TGCGCCAGCAGCTTGGGGGTCGATAGCGGGAACTACGAGCAGTACTTC
- | 17 | TRBD2 | TRBJ2-3 | TRBV6-6 | CASSPWTSGRATDTQYF | TGTGCCAGCAGTCCATGGACTAGCGGGAGGGCCACGGATACGCAGTATTTT
- | 12 | - | TRBJ1-6 | TRBV7-9 | CASSLNRTPLHF | TGTGCCAGCAGCTTAAACCGAACACCCCTCCACTTT
few | 15 | TRBD2 | TRBJ2-3 | TRBV10-1 | CASPRSGGPTDTQYF | TGCGCCAGCCCCCGCAGCGGGGGGCCCACAGATACGCAGTATTTT
- | 13 | - | TRBJ1-1 | TRBV18 | CASSSQGPTEAFF | TGTGCCAGCTCATCACAAGGGCCCACTGAAGCTTTCTTT
- | 18 | TRBD1 | TRBJ2-1 | TRBV30 | CAWSAMGQDRSSYNEQFF | TGTGCCTGGAGTGCCATGGGACAGGACCGAAGCTCCTACAATGAGCAGTTCTTC
few | 14 | - | TRBJ1-1 | TRBV6-5 | CASSYSTGGAEAFF | TGTGCCAGCAGTTACTCGACAGGAGGGGCTGAAGCTTTCTTT
- | 19 | - | TRBJ2-1 | TRBV7-6 | CASSLGGIGGPGPHNEQFF | TGTGCCAGCAGCTTAGGTGGTATCGGCGGGCCCGGGCCCCACAATGAGCAGTTCTTC
- | 14 | - | TRBJ1-2 | TRBV3-1/TRBV3-2 | CASSHLIRSGGYTF | TGTGCCAGCAGCCATTTGATTCGTTCGGGGGGCTACACCTTC
- | 13 | TRBD1 | TRBJ1-1 | TRBV25-1 | CASSHRGGTEAFF | TGTGCCAGCAGTCACAGGGGAGGAACTGAAGCTTTCTTT
- | 17 | TRBD1 | TRBJ1-6 | TRBV9 | CASSQGQGRSYNSPLHF | TGTGCCAGCAGCCAAGGACAGGGGAGGTCCTATAATTCACCCCTCCACTTT
- | 14 | - | TRBJ2-7 | TRBV27 | CASRAPDLTYEQYF | TGTGCCAGCCGGGCCCCAGACCTTACCTACGAGCAGTACTTC
once | 21 | TRBD2 | TRBJ2-1 | TRBV4-3 | CASSQGVISTSGMSSYNEQFF | TGCGCCAGCAGCCAAGGAGTTATCTCGACTAGCGGGATGAGCTCCTACAATGAGCAGTTCTTC
- | 15 | - | TRBJ1-1 | TRBV6-5 | CASSYAGGGNTEAFF | TGTGCCAGCAGTTACGCGGGCGGGGGCAACACTGAAGCTTTCTTT
- | 16 | TRBD2 | TRBJ2-3 | TRBV4-2 | CASSQAGGRGTDTQYF | TGTGCCAGCAGCCAAGCGGGGGGGCGAGGCACAGATACGCAGTATTTT
- | 15 | - | TRBJ2-7 | TRBV10-2 | CASSEDREVYYEQYF | TGCGCCAGCAGTGAAGACAGGGAGGTCTATTACGAGCAGTACTTC
- | 16 | - | TRBJ1-1 | TRBV7-8 | CASSSPTGFMNTEAFF | TGTGCCAGCAGCTCGCCGACAGGTTTCATGAACACTGAAGCTTTCTTT
- | 14 | - | TRBJ1-1 | TRBV5-1 | CASSFDSPLFEAFF | TGCGCCAGCAGCTTCGACAGTCCCCTCTTTGAAGCTTTCTTT
- | 16 | TRBD2 | TRBJ2-1 | TRBV7-8 | CASSRTSGGAYNEQFF | TGTGCCAGCAGCCGCACTAGCGGGGGGGCCTACAATGAGCAGTTCTTC
- | 16 | TRBD1 | TRBJ1-5 | TRBV30 | CAWSGSGGTVRQPQHF | TGTGCCTGGAGTGGGTCAGGAGGGACAGTGAGGCAGCCCCAGCATTTT
- | 14 | - | TRBJ2-7 | TRBV5-1 | CASSPKGGSYEQYF | TGCGCCAGCAGCCCCAAAGGAGGATCCTACGAGCAGTACTTC
- | 15 | - | TRBJ1-1 | TRBV19 | CASSITYDRNTEAFF | TGTGCCAGTAGTATAACCTACGACCGGAACACTGAAGCTTTCTTT
- | 16 | TRBD1 | TRBJ2-1 | TRBV5-1 | CASSLGRQGPYNEQFF | TGCGCCAGCAGCTTGGGGCGACAGGGGCCCTACAATGAGCAGTTCTTC
- | 13 | - | TRBJ1-3 | TRBV5-8 | CASSSGVGNTIYF | TGTGCCAGCAGTTCAGGAGTCGGAAACACCATATATTTT
- | 13 | TRBD1 | TRBJ2-7 | TRBV30 | CAWSRQGAYEQYF | TGTGCCTGGAGTCGGCAGGGGGCCTACGAGCAGTACTTC
- | 17 | TRBD2 | TRBJ2-7 | TRBV5-1 | CASSLPLAGGSSYEQYF | TGCGCCAGCAGCCTACCTCTAGCGGGGGGTTCCTCCTACGAGCAGTACTTC
- | 13 | TRBD1 | TRBJ2-7 | TRBV30 | CAWETGGTYEQYF | TGTGCCTGGGAGACAGGGGGCACCTACGAGCAGTACTTC
few | 16 | - | TRBJ2-3 | TRBV5-1 | CASSFGAGQLADTQYF | TGCGCCAGCAGCTTCGGTGCCGGACAACTGGCAGATACGCAGTATTTT
- | 14 | TRBD2 | TRBJ2-7 | TRBV5-1 | CASSLVPGGNEQYF | TGCGCCAGCAGCTTGGTCCCGGGAGGGAACGAGCAGTACTTC
- | 14 | - | TRBJ1-2 | TRBV7-9 | CASSSGQNNYGYTF | TGTGCCAGCAGCTCAGGACAGAATAACTATGGCTACACCTTC
once | 14 | TRBD1 | TRBJ2-6 | TRBV30 | CAWHRGEGANVLTF | TGTGCCTGGCACAGGGGAGAGGGGGCCAACGTCCTGACTTTC
- | 14 | TRBD1 | TRBJ2-5 | TRBV5-8 | CASSRQGQQETQYF | TGTGCCAGCAGCCGACAGGGGCAACAGGAGACCCAGTACTTC
- | 11 | - | TRBJ2-2 | TRBV12-5 | CASHEGGELFF | TGTGCTAGTCACGAGGGCGGGGAGCTGTTTTTT
- | 14 | TRBD2 | TRBJ2-7 | TRBV5-5 | CASSRSGASYEQYF | TGTGCCAGCAGCCGCAGCGGGGCCTCCTACGAGCAGTACTTC
- | 13 | - | TRBJ2-1 | TRBV5-1 | CASSEGSYNEQFF | TGCGCCAGCAGCGAGGGGTCCTACAATGAGCAGTTCTTC
- | 14 | TRBD1 | TRBJ1-1 | TRBV10-3 | CAISDGQGPTEAFF | TGTGCCATCAGTGACGGACAGGGGCCCACTGAAGCTTTCTTT
- | 15 | - | TRBJ1-3 | TRBV10-3 | CAISEGQSRGNTIYF | TGTGCCATCAGTGAGGGGCAGTCTAGGGGAAACACCATATATTTT
few | 15 | - | TRBJ1-1 | TRBV19 | CASSIVVGMNTEAFF | TGTGCCAGTAGTATCGTGGTCGGAATGAACACTGAAGCTTTCTTT
- | 8 | - | TRBJ2-5 | TRBV29-1 | CSVEDGYF | TGCAGCGTTGAAGACGGGTACTTC
- | 14 | TRBD2 | TRBJ2-5 | TRBV7-2 | CASSLRAGEGTQYF | TGTGCCAGCAGCTTGAGGGCGGGAGAAGGGACCCAGTACTTC
few | 13 | - | TRBJ2-1 | TRBV3-1/TRBV3-2 | CASSPWVGDEQFF | TGTGCCAGCAGCCCCTGGGTCGGCGATGAGCAGTTCTTC
- | 14 | TRBD1 | TRBJ1-2 | TRBV29-1 | CSVDGQGGIYGYTF | TGCAGCGTCGATGGACAGGGAGGGATCTATGGCTACACCTTC
- | 11 | - | TRBJ2-1 | TRBV2 | CASSEGIEQFF | TGTGCCAGCAGTGAAGGGATCGAGCAGTTCTTC
- | 18 | - | TRBJ2-1 | TRBV5-1 | CASSLAGSIRSSYNEQFF | TGCGCCAGCAGCTTGGCGGGCAGTATTAGGAGCTCCTACAATGAGCAGTTCTTC
- | 16 | TRBD2 | TRBJ2-1 | TRBV4-1 | CASSQVGTSKINEQFF | TGCGCCAGCAGCCAAGTAGGGACTAGTAAGATAAATGAGCAGTTCTTC
- | 11 | - | TRBJ2-7 | TRBV29-1 | CSANRTYEQYF | TGCAGCGCAAACAGAACCTACGAGCAGTACTTC